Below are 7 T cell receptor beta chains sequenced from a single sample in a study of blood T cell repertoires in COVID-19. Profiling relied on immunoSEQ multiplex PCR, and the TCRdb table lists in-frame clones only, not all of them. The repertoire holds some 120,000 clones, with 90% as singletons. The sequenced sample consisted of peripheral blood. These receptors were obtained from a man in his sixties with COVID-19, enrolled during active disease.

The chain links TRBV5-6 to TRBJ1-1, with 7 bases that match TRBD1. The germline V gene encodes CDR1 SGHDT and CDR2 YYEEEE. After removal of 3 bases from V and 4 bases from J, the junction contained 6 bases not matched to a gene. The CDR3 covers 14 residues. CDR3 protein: CASSYTGTVTEAFF. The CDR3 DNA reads TGTGCCAGCAGCTACACAGGGACAGTCACTGAAGCTTTCTTT.

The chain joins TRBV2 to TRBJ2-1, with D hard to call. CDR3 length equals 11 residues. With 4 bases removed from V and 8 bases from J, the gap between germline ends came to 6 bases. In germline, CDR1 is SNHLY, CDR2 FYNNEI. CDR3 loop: CASSVVDEQFF. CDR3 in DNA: TGTGCCAGCAGTGTTGTCGATGAGCAGTTCTTC.

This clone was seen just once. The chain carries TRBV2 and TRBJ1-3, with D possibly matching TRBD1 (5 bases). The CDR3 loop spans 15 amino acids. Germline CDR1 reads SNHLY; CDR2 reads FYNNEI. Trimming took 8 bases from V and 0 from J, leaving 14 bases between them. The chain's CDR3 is CASGAGPYSGNTIYF. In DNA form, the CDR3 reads TGTGCCAGCGGGGCGGGACCCTACTCTGGAAACACCATATATTTT. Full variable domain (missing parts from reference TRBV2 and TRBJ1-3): EPEVTQTPSHQVTQMGQEVILRCVPISNHLYFYWYRQILGQKVEFLVSFYNNEISEKSEIFDDQFSVERPDGSNFTLKIRSTKLEDSAMYFCASGAGPYSGNTIYFGEGSWLTVV.

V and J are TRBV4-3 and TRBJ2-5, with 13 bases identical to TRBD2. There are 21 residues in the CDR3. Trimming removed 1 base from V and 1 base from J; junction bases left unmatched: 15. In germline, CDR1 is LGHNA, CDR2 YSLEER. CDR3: CASSQAPRTSGSRGRQETQYF. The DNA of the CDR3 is TGCGCCAGCAGCCAAGCCCCTAGGACTAGCGGGAGTAGAGGTCGCCAAGAGACCCAGTACTTC.

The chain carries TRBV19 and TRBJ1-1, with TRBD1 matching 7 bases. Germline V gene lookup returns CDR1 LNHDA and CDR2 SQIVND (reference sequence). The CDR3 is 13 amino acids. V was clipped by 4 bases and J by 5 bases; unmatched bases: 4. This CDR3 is CASSTQTGTEAFF. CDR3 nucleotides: TGTGCCAGTAGTACCCAGACAGGGACTGAAGCTTTCTTT.

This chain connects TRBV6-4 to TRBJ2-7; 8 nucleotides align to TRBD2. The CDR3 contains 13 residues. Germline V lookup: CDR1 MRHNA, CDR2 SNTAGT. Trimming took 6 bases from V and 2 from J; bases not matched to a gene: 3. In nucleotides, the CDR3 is TGTGCCAGCAGGGAGCGGGAGACCTACGAGCAGTACTTC. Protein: CASRERETYEQYF.

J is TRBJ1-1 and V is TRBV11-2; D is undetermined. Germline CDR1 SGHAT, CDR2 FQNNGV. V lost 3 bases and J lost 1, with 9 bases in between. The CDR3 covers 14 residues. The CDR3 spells CASSLELRNTEAFF. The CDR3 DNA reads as TGTGCCAGCAGCTTGGAGTTGAGGAACACTGAAGCTTTCTTT.